This T cell receptor beta chain comes out of a study of T cell repertoires in cytomegalovirus infection. Study context: Recently identified HLA-C-restricted CMV epitopes and well-studied HLA-B-restricted CMV epitopes were used by the study. Matching HLA type and CMV infection were both indicated by public TCR beta signatures. Findings and caveats of the study: Based on cumulative public TCR beta family frequency, carriers of CMV plus the relevant HLA were identified. HLA-C-restricted TCR beta clonotypes specific for CMV led the ex vivo response.

TCRdb re-called the reads through MiXCR, storing one row per CDR3 protein. The data hold 700,000 to 850,000 distinct CDR3 sequences, with 30% to 35% observed a single time. V lost 5 bases to trimming and J lost 3 bases; unmatched junction nucleotides: 8. The CDR3 has 16 residues. Germline-derived CDR1 and CDR2 are SEHNR and FQNEAQ (reference sequence). Note on this clonotype: Antigen unknown.

This receptor was identified in a human donor in good health (CMV status not recorded). Some clones in this sample may be carry-over from other donors' samples. The sample consisted of cultured CD8+ T cells from PBMCs, taken from culture after CMV antigen stimulation. The chain carries TRBV7-9 and TRBJ2-5; the match to TRBD1 covers 11 bases. CDR3 nucleotides: TGTGCCAGCAGCACCGGACAGGGGGCGGTTAAAGAGACCCAGTACTTC. Its translation: CASSTGQGAVKETQYF.